This T cell receptor beta chain was observed in a study of blood T cell repertoires in COVID-19. Produced via immunoSEQ multiplex PCR; TCRdb's table is partial and in-frame only. The repertoire holds approximately 65,000 clones, with 80% to 85% as singletons. This clone was seen just once. This CDR3 spans 15 amino acids. From germline, CDR1 is KGHSH and CDR2 LQKENI. Between the trimmed V and J ends, which lost 3 bases and 7 bases, there was a span of 15 bases. Sequenced sample: peripheral blood. The origin of this receptor is an older man with acute or convalescent COVID-19. This chain uses TRBV18 with TRBJ1-4; D is perhaps TRBD1 (5 bases). CDR3 nucleotide sequence: TGTGCCAGCTCACCGCAGAGGAACGGGGGTGAAAAACTGTTTTTT. This codes for CASSPQRNGGEKLFF.